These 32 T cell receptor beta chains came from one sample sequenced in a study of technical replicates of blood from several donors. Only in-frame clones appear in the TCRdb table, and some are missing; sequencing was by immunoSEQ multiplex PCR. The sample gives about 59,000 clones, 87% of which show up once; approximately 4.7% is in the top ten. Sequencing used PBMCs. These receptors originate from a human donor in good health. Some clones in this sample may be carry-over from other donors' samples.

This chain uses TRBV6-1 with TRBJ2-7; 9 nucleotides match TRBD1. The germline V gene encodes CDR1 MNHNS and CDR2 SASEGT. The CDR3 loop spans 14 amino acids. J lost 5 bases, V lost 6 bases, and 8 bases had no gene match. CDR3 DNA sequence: TGTGCCAGCAGAAGTGACAGGGGGGACAACGAGCAGTACTTC. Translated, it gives CASRSDRGDNEQYF.

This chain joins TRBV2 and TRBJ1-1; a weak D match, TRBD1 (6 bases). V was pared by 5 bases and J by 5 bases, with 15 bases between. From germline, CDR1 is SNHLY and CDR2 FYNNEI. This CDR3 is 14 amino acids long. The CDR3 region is CASSSRGAKTEAFF. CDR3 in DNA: TGTGCCAGCAGTTCGCGGGGGGCCAAGACTGAAGCTTTCTTT.

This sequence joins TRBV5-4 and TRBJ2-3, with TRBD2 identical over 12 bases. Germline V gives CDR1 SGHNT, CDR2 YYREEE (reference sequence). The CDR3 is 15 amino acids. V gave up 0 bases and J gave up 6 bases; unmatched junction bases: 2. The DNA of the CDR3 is TGTGCCAGCAGCTTGGCCGGGACTAGCGGGGATACGCAGTATTTT. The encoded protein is CASSLAGTSGDTQYF.

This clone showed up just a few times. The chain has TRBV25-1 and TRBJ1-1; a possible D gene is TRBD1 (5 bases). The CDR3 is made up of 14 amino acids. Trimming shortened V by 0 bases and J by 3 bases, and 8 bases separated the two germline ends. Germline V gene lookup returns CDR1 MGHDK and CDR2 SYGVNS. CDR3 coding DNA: TGTGCCAGCAGTGAATACCGGGGGGACACTGAAGCTTTCTTT. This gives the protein CASSEYRGDTEAFF. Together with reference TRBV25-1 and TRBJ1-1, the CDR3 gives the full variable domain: EADIYQTPRYLVIGTGKKITLECSQTMGHDKMYWYQQDPGMELHLIHYSYGVNSTEKGDLSSESTVSRIRTEHFPLTLESARPSHTSQYLCASSEYRGDTEAFFGQGTRLTVV.

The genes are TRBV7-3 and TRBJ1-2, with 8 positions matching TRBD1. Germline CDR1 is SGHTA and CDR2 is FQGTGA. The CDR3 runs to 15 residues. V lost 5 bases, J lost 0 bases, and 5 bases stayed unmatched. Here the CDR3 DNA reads TGTGCCAGCAGCCGGGGACAGGAAGCTAACTATGGCTACACCTTC. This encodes CASSRGQEANYGYTF.

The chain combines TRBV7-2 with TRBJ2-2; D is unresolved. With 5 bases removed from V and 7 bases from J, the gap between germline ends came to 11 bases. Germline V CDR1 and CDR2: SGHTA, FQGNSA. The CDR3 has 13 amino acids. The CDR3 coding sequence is TGTGCCAGCAGCCCTCATCGCGGCGGGGAGCTGTTTTTT. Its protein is CASSPHRGGELFF.

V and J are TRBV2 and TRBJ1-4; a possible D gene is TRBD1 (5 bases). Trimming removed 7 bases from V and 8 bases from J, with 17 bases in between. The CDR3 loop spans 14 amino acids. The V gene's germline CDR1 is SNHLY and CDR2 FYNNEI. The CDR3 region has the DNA TGTGCCAGCACCGAAGGGCTGGGGCAAGAAAAACTGTTTTTT. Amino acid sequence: CASTEGLGQEKLFF.

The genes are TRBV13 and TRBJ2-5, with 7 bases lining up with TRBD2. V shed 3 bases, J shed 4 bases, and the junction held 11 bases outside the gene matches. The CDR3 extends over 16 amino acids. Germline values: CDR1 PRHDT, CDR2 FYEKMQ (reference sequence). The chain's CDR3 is CASSFRTAGVGETQYF. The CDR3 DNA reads TGTGCCAGCAGCTTCAGGACGGCGGGAGTTGGAGAGACCCAGTACTTC.

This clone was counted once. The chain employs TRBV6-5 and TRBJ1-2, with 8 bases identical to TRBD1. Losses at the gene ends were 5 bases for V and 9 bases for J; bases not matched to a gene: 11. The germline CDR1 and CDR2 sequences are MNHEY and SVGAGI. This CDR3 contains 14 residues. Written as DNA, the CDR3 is TGTGCCAGCAGTGAAGGACAGGGAGGTAGAAGCTACACCTTC. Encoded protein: CASSEGQGGRSYTF.

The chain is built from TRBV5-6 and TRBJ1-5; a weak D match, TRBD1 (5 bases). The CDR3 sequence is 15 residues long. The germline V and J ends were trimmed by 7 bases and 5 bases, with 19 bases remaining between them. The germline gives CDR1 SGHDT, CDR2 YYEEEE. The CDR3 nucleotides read TGTGCCAGCTCGCGCAGAAGGGTAGGGGATCAGCCCCAGCATTTT. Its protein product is CASSRRRVGDQPQHF.

CDR3 coding DNA: TGTGCCAGTAGACCCATGGCAGGGTTTAGAGAAAAACTGTTTTTT. As protein: CASRPMAGFREKLFF. The chain has TRBV19 and TRBJ1-4, with D tentatively TRBD1 (5 bases). The CDR3 runs to 15 residues. Germline lookup yields CDR1 LNHDA and CDR2 SQIVND (reference sequence). Trimming pared 6 bases from V and 8 bases from J, leaving 19 bases between.

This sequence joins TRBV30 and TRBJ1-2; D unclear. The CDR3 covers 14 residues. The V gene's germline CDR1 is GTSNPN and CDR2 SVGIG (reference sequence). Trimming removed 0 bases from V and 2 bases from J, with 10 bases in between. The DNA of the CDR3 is TGTGCCTGGAGTGTACACGGCGGGAACTATGGCTACACCTTC. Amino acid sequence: CAWSVHGGNYGYTF.

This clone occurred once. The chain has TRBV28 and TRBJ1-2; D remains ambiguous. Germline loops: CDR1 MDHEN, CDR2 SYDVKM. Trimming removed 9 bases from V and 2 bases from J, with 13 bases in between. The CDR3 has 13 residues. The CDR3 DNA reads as TGTGCCAGTAGCGGACCGGGCAACTATGGCTACACCTTC. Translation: CASSGPGNYGYTF.

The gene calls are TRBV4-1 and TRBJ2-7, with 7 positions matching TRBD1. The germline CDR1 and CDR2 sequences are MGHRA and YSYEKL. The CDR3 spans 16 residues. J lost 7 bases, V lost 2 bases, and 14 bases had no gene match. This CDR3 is CASSQLKGAQAEEQYF. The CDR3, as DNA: TGCGCCAGCAGCCAACTGAAGGGGGCCCAAGCTGAGGAGCAGTACTTC.

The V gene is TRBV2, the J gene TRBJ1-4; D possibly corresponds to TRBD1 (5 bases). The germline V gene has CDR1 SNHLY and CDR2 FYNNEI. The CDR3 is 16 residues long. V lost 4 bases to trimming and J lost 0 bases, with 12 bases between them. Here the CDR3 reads CASSVRGRATNEKLFF. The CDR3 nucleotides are TGTGCCAGCAGTGTTAGGGGTCGTGCAACTAATGAAAAACTGTTTTTT.

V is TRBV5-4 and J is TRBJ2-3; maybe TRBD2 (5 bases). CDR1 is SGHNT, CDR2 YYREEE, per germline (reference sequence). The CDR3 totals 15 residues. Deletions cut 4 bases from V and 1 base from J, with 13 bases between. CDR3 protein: CASSDWEKGTDTQYF. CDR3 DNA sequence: TGTGCCAGCAGCGACTGGGAGAAAGGCACAGATACGCAGTATTTT.

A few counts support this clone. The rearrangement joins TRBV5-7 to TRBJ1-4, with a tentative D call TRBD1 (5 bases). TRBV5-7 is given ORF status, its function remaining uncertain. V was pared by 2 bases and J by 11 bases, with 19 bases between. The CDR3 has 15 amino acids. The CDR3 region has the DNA TGTGCCAGCAGCTTCTGGGTCCGTGACCGGGGGAAACTGTTTTTT. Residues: CASSFWVRDRGKLFF.

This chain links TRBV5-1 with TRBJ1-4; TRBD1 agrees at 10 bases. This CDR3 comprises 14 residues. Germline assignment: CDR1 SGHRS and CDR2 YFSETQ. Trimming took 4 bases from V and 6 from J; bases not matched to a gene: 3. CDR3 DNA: TGCGCCAGCAGCAAGACAGGGGGCGATGAAAAACTGTTTTTT. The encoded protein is CASSKTGGDEKLFF.

In nucleotides, the CDR3 is TGCGCCAGCAGCTTGGAGGGGCAGAACACTGAAGCTTTCTTT. The encoded protein is CASSLEGQNTEAFF. V usage is TRBV5-1 and J usage is TRBJ1-1; the D gene is possibly TRBD1 (5 bases). Germline V lookup: CDR1 SGHRS, CDR2 YFSETQ. Between the trimmed V and J ends, which lost 0 bases and 1 base, there was a span of 7 bases. The CDR3 contains 14 residues.

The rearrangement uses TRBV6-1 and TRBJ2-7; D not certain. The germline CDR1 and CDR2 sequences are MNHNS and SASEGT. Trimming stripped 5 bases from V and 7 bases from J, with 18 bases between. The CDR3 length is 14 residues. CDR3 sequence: CASSPTGLSVEQYF. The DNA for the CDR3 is TGTGCCAGCAGTCCAACCGGGTTGTCGGTTGAGCAGTACTTC.

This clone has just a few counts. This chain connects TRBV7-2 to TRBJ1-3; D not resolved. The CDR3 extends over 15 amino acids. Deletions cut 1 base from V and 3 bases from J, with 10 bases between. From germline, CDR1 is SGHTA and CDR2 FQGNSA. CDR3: CASSLGPANGNTIYF. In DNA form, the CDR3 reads TGTGCCAGCAGCTTAGGCCCAGCGAATGGAAACACCATATATTTT.

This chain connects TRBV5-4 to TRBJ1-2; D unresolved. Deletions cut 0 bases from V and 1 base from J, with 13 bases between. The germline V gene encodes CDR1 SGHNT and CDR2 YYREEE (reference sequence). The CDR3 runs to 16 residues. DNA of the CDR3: TGTGCCAGCAGCTTGGCTATATCCAGGAATAACTATGGCTACACCTTC. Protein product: CASSLAISRNNYGYTF.

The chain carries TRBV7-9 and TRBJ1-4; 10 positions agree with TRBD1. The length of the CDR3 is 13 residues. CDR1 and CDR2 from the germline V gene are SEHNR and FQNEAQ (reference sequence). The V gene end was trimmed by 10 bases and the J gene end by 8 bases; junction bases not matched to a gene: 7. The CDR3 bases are TGTGCCACCAGAGGGACAGGGGAAGAAAAACTGTTTTTT. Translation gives CATRGTGEEKLFF. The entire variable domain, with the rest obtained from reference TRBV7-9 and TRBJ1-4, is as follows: DTGVSQNPRHKITKRGQNVTFRCDPISEHNRLYWYRQTLGQGPEFLTYFQNEAQLEKSRLLSDRFSAERPKGSFSTLEIQRTEQGDSAMYLCATRGTGEEKLFFGSGTQLSVL.

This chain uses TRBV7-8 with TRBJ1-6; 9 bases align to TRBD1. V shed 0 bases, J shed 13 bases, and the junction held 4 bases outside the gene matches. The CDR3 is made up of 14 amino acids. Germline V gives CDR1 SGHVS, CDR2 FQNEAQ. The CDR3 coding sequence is TGTGCCAGCAGCTTAGCGGGACAGGGATCGCCCCTCCACTTT. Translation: CASSLAGQGSPLHF.

CDR3 in DNA: TGTGCCAGCAGTTTGACTAGCGAGAACACCGGGGAGCTGTTTTTT. Its protein product is CASSLTSENTGELFF. The rearrangement links TRBV6-5 to TRBJ2-2, with 8 bases matching TRBD2. CDR1 is MNHEY and CDR2 is SVGAGI in the germline V gene. The CDR3 is 15 amino acids. J was trimmed by 1 base and V by 4 bases; bases with no gene match: 2.

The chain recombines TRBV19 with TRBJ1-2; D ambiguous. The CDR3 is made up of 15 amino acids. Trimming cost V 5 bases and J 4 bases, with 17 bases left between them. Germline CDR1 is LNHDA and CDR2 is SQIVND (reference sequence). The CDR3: CASSPLGGIVYGYTF. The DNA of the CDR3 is TGTGCCAGTAGTCCCCTGGGAGGGATTGTCTATGGCTACACCTTC.

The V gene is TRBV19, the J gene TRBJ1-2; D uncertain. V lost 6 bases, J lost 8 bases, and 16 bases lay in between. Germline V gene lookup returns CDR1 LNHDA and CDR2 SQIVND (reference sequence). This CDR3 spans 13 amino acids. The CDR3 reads CASSPSSVVGYTF. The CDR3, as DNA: TGTGCCAGTAGCCCATCATCGGTGGTCGGCTACACCTTC.

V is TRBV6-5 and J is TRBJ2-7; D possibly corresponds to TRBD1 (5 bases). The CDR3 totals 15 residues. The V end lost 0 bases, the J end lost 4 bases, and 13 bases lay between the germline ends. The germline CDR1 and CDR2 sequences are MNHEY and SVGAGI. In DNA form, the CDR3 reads TGTGCCAGCAGTTACTCGATTGGGGCCCCTTACGAGCAGTACTTC. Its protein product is CASSYSIGAPYEQYF.

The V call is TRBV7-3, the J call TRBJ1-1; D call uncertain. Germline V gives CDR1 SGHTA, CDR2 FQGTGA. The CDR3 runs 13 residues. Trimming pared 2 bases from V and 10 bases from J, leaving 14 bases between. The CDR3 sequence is CASSLYGRDGAFF. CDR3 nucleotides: TGTGCCAGCAGCTTATATGGGCGAGATGGAGCTTTCTTT.

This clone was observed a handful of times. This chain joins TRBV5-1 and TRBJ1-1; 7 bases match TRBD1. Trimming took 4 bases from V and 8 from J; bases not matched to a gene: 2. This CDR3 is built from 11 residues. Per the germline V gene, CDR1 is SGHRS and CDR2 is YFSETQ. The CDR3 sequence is CASSPGQEAFF. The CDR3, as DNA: TGCGCCAGCAGCCCGGGACAGGAAGCTTTCTTT.

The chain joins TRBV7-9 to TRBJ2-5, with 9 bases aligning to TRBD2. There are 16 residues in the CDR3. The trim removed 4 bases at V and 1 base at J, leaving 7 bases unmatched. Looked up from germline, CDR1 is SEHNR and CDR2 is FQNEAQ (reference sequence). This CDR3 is CASSYLAGYSQETQYF. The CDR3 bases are TGTGCCAGCAGCTACCTAGCGGGGTATAGCCAAGAGACCCAGTACTTC.

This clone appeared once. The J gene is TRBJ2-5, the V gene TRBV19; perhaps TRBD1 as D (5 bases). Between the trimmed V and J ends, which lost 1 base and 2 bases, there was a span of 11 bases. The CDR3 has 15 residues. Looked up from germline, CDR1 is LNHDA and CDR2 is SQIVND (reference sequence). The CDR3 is CASSIGQGIQETQYF. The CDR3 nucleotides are TGTGCCAGTAGTATAGGGCAGGGAATACAAGAGACCCAGTACTTC.